Below are 5 T cell receptor beta chains sequenced from a single sample in a study of T cell responses to AZD1222 COVID-19 vaccine. Profiling relied on immunoSEQ multiplex PCR, and the TCRdb table lists in-frame clones only, not all of them. Here the sample spans about 140,000 clones, around 89% being singletons. The source was peripheral blood, collected on day 0 of AZD1222 vaccination. The receptors here all came from an adult in good health.

CDR3 amino acids: CASSQERISYEQYF. The CDR3, as DNA: TGTGCCAGCAGCCAAGAGCGGATTTCCTACGAGCAGTACTTC. This chain uses TRBV4-2 with TRBJ2-7; the D is unclear. Germline values: CDR1 LGHNA, CDR2 YNFKEQ. This CDR3 is 14 amino acids long. The V end was cut by 0 bases, the J end by 1 base, with 7 bases between.

J is TRBJ1-2 and V is TRBV3-1 (or the pseudogene TRBV3-2), with unresolved D. The germline V gene encodes CDR1 LGHDT and CDR2 YNNKEL (reference sequence). The CDR3 totals 12 residues. Trimming removed 2 bases at V and 11 bases at J, with 12 bases between. The CDR3 loop reads CASSQNHGPYTF. The CDR3 DNA sequence: TGTGCCAGCAGCCAAAACCATGGACCGTACACCTTC.

The chain has TRBV18 and TRBJ1-1; no definite D call. Trimming took off 2 bases at V and 1 base at J, with 5 bases between the two ends. The CDR3 is 13 amino acids. Germline assignment: CDR1 KGHSH and CDR2 LQKENI. The CDR3, as DNA: TGTGCCAGCTCACCAAGGCAGAACACTGAAGCTTTCTTT. It is translated as CASSPRQNTEAFF.

This chain joins TRBV7-2 and TRBJ2-3; 10 nucleotides match TRBD2. V was clipped by 5 bases and J by 1 base; unmatched bases: 9. The length of the CDR3 is 17 residues. The V gene's germline CDR1 is SGHTA and CDR2 FQGNSA. The CDR3 nucleotides read TGTGCCAGCAGCCCATTCTTCACTAGCGGGGGCACAGATACGCAGTATTTT. Translated, it gives CASSPFFTSGGTDTQYF. The full variable domain, in which reference TRBV7-2 and TRBJ2-3 provide the parts outside the CDR3, is GAGVSQSPSNKVTEKGKDVELRCDPISGHTALYWYRQSLGQGLEFLIYFQGNSAPDKSGLPSDRFSAERTGGSVSTLTIQRTQQEDSAVYLCASSPFFTSGGTDTQYFGPGTRLTVL.

The rearrangement uses TRBV4-3 and TRBJ1-2, with a possible D match to TRBD1 (6 bases). V shed 6 bases and J shed 5 bases, with 13 bases lying between them. This CDR3 spans 13 amino acids. Looked up from germline, CDR1 is LGHNA and CDR2 is YSLEER. The CDR3 DNA reads as TGCGCCAGCAGTCAACCAGGGGATTATGGCTACACCTTC. This gives the protein CASSQPGDYGYTF.